This T cell receptor beta chain was found in a study of blood T cell repertoires in COVID-19. Clones were read by immunoSEQ multiplex PCR, and TCRdb kept only the in-frame ones, dropping some. The table has roughly 150,000 clones, around 89% seen once. Trimming removed 2 bases from V and 5 bases from J, with 15 bases in between. Germline V CDR1 and CDR2: MNHNY, SVGAGI (reference sequence). The CDR3 loop spans 15 amino acids. Sequences were obtained from peripheral blood. The receptor comes from a man aged 55 to 70 with active or convalescent COVID-19. V and J are TRBV6-6 and TRBJ2-5; TRBD1 might be the D (5 bases). The CDR3 DNA follows: TGTGCCAGCAGTTACCAGGGTCGGATTAGGGAGACCCAGTACTTC. Residues: CASSYQGRIRETQYF.